Each of the 27 T cell receptor beta chains below was sequenced from the same sample in a study of metastatic and nonmetastatic thyroid tumors. Thyroid surgery was performed in patients who had received no treatment beforehand. Using MiXCR, TCRdb re-called clones from the PCR reads. The sample yields tens of thousands of clones, over 9.5% seen once. The sample consisted of blood. The receptor source for this set is a female donor with papillary thyroid cancer or a benign thyroid nodule (not recorded which). Some clones in this sample may be carry-over from other donors' samples.

Concerning this clone itself: A much larger clone is a single base away; this may be a read error. This chain uses TRBV10-3 with TRBJ2-3; TRBD2 agrees at 7 bases. The CDR3 is made up of 14 amino acids. Germline CDR1 reads ENHRY; CDR2 reads SYGVKD. J lost 6 bases, V lost 4 bases, and 7 bases had no gene match. As DNA, the CDR3 is TGTGCCATCAGTGCTGGCGGGGGAGCTGATACGCAGTATTTT. The encoded protein is CAISAGGGADTQYF.

Many counts were recorded for this clone. This sequence joins TRBV12-3 or TRBV12-4 and TRBJ2-2; 11 positions match TRBD2. V shed 3 bases and J 4 bases; nucleotides not matched to a gene: 7. CDR3 length: 17 amino acids. CDR3 DNA sequence: TGTGCCAGCAGTTTGACTAGCGGGAATTTTGGCACCGGGGAGCTGTTTTTT. Its translation: CASSLTSGNFGTGELFF.

In its sample, this clone was seen many times. The chain joins TRBV27 to TRBJ1-6, with TRBD1 as a possible D gene (6 bases). Germline V gene data show CDR1 as MNHEY and CDR2 as SMNVEV (reference sequence). This CDR3 has 13 amino acids. V lost 5 bases, J lost 9 bases, and 11 bases lay in between. The CDR3 DNA follows: TGTGCCAGCAGTCCAACAGGGATTTCACCCCTCCACTTT. Translation gives CASSPTGISPLHF.

In this sample, this clone turned up many times. This chain links TRBV20-1 with TRBJ2-3, with a weak D call TRBD2 (6 bases). V lost 3 bases, J lost 0 bases, and 13 bases lay in between. The CDR3 length is 15 residues. Germline V CDR1 and CDR2: DFQATT, SNEGSKA (reference sequence). The CDR3 is CSASMGRGSTDTQYF. DNA of the CDR3: TGCAGTGCTAGTATGGGGCGGGGCAGCACAGATACGCAGTATTTT.

Ten or more counts support this clone. The rearrangement links TRBV6-5 to TRBJ1-5; possibly TRBD1 for D (6 bases). Germline V gene lookup returns CDR1 MNHEY and CDR2 SVGAGI. Trimming stripped 0 bases from V and 7 bases from J, with 13 bases between. This CDR3 comprises 15 residues. The CDR3 sequence: CASSYSWQGRQPQHF. The CDR3 DNA is TGTGCCAGCAGTTACTCATGGCAGGGGCGGCAGCCCCAGCATTTT.

This clone was recorded at least ten times. V is TRBV12-3 or TRBV12-4 and J is TRBJ2-5; D may match TRBD1 or TRBD2 (5 bases each). V was clipped by 7 bases and J by 4 bases, with 13 bases between them. The length of the CDR3 is 13 residues. The CDR3, as DNA: TGTGCCAGCACCTCGGGGCGGTTAGAGACCCAGTACTTC. Protein product: CASTSGRLETQYF.

The sample holds many counts of this clone. This chain uses TRBV4-3 with TRBJ2-3, with no clear D. The CDR3 length is 13 residues. V lost 3 bases, J lost 5 bases, and 9 bases lay in between. Germline values: CDR1 LGHNA, CDR2 YSLEER. CDR3 in amino acids: CASSQEMGDTQYF. In DNA form, the CDR3 reads TGCGCCAGCAGCCAGGAGATGGGAGATACGCAGTATTTT.

This clone was detected ten times or more. This rearrangement joins TRBV28 to TRBJ1-2, with a tentative D call TRBD1 (6 bases). The CDR3 consists of 16 residues. Germline CDR1 and CDR2: MDHEN and SYDVKM. V lost 3 bases to trimming and J lost 4 bases, with 18 bases between them. The CDR3 here is CASSFPGGGRGYGYTF. DNA of the CDR3: TGTGCCAGCAGTTTCCCGGGAGGGGGTCGGGGCTATGGCTACACCTTC.

The rearrangement joins TRBV20-1 to TRBJ2-2; D perhaps matches TRBD2 (7 bases). CDR3 length: 14 residues. In germline, CDR1 is DFQATT, CDR2 SNEGSKA (reference sequence). Deletions cut 4 bases from V and 10 bases from J, with 19 bases between. Here the CDR3 DNA reads TGCAGTGCTAACTTGGATGGGGGGGGCCTGGAGCTGTTTTTT. Its translation: CSANLDGGGLELFF.

V usage is TRBV5-4 and J usage is TRBJ2-7, with 10 bases lining up with TRBD2. This CDR3 region has 15 residues. Germline CDR1 is SGHNT and CDR2 is YYREEE (reference sequence). J gave up 0 bases and V 4 bases, and 4 bases lay outside the gene matches. Here the CDR3 reads CASSTSGASSYEQYF. CDR3 bases: TGTGCCAGCAGCACTAGCGGGGCCAGCTCCTACGAGCAGTACTTC.

This clone was counted many times. The J gene is TRBJ2-5, the V gene TRBV11-3; D perhaps matches TRBD1 (7 bases). V dropped 5 bases and J dropped 4 bases, with 20 bases sitting between them. The CDR3 loop spans 16 amino acids. Germline values: CDR1 SGHNT, CDR2 YENEEA. The DNA for the CDR3 is TGTGCCAGCAGCCCCCGGGGGCCGACAGGGTTAGAGACCCAGTACTTC. Its protein is CASSPRGPTGLETQYF. The full variable domain, in which reference TRBV11-3 and TRBJ2-5 provide the parts outside the CDR3, is EAGVVQSPRYKIIEKKQPVAFWCNPISGHNTLYWYLQNLGQGPELLIRYENEEAVDDSQLPKDRFSAERLKGVDSTLKIQPAELGDSAVYLCASSPRGPTGLETQYFGPGTRLLVL.

This clone has only a few counts. This may be a read error: a much more frequent sequence differs by one nucleotide. This chain uses TRBV7-9 with TRBJ1-4; tentatively, D is TRBD1 (5 bases). Germline assignment: CDR1 SEHNR and CDR2 FQNEAQ (reference sequence). This CDR3 has 16 amino acids. CDR3: CASSLSFPGTNEELFF. Here the CDR3 DNA reads TGTGCCAGCAGCTTATCTTTCCCGGGGACTAATGAAGAACTGTTTTTT.

This clone was detected many times. V gene TRBV9 combines with J gene TRBJ2-3; D is unclear. The CDR3 covers 16 residues. The germline CDR1 and CDR2 sequences are SGDLS and YYNGEE. Trimming removed 1 base at V and 4 bases at J, with 16 bases between. The CDR3 loop is CASSVTSTAGADTQYF. CDR3 nucleotide sequence: TGTGCCAGCAGCGTAACATCGACCGCTGGGGCAGATACGCAGTATTTT.

This clone was detected many times. DNA for the CDR3: TGTGCCAGCAGTGAAGTGGGCGGCACTGAAGCTTTCTTT. It yields the protein CASSEVGGTEAFF. This rearrangement joins TRBV25-1 to TRBJ1-1; D is uncertain. Germline V gene lookup returns CDR1 MGHDK and CDR2 SYGVNS. V lost 2 bases and J lost 4, with 8 bases in between. CDR3 length equals 13 residues.

Many counts were recorded for this clone. V is TRBV18 and J is TRBJ1-2, with 7 bases fitting TRBD1. The CDR3 is 13 amino acids. Germline trimming cut 4 bases from V and 6 bases from J; bases unmatched to any gene: 5. CDR1 and CDR2 (germline): KGHSH, LQKENI. CDR3 bases: TGTGCCAGCTCACAACAGGGGTATCATGGCTACACCTTC. Its protein is CASSQQGYHGYTF.

J is TRBJ1-2 and V is TRBV29-1; TRBD1 is a possible D gene (6 bases). The V end lost 5 bases, the J end lost 3 bases, and 16 bases lay between the germline ends. This CDR3 has 14 residues. CDR1 is SQVTM and CDR2 is ANQGSEA in the germline V gene. For the CDR3, the DNA is TGCAGCGTTCCCGTCTCAGGGGTATACTATGGCTACACCTTC. This codes for CSVPVSGVYYGYTF.

For this clone: It may be a read error: a sequence one base away is much more abundant. The chain employs TRBV19 and TRBJ2-5; 9 nucleotides match TRBD2. The CDR3 is made up of 15 amino acids. Germline CDR1 is LNHDA and CDR2 is SQIVND (reference sequence). Losses at the gene ends were 10 bases for V and 5 bases for J; bases not matched to a gene: 14. Written as DNA, the CDR3 is TGTGCCACCTCACGGCTAGCGGGAAAGGTGGAGACCCAGTACTTC. Protein sequence: CATSRLAGKVETQYF.

This clone is medium-sized (0.01 to 0.1%). The V call is TRBV20-1, the J call TRBJ2-2; 11 bases are a match to TRBD1. This CDR3 contains 16 residues. The J segment lost 7 bases and the V segment lost 0 bases, leaving 7 bases of the junction unmatched. CDR1 and CDR2 from the germline V gene are DFQATT and SNEGSKA (reference sequence). The CDR3 DNA follows: TGCAGTGCTAGAGAAAGGGACAGGGGGGGGTTCGGGGAGCTGTTTTTT. It specifies CSARERDRGGFGELFF.

This clone was picked up many times. The rearrangement uses TRBV20-1 and TRBJ2-2; unclear D gene. The germline V gene has CDR1 DFQATT and CDR2 SNEGSKA (reference sequence). V lost 3 bases to trimming and J lost 1 base, with 21 bases between them. CDR3 length: 18 residues. CDR3 sequence reads: CSASIWKPRPENTGELFF. DNA for the CDR3: TGCAGTGCTAGTATATGGAAGCCACGCCCAGAGAACACCGGGGAGCTGTTTTTT.

This clone was counted many times. Being one base from a much bigger clone, this may be a read error. The J gene is TRBJ2-7, the V gene TRBV4-2, with 7 bases aligning to TRBD1. Germline V gene sequence: CDR1 LGHNA, CDR2 YNFKEQ. The CDR3 runs to 15 residues. For the CDR3, the DNA is TGTGCCAGCAGCCAATCCGGGACAGTCTCCTACGAGCAGCACTTC. This encodes CASSQSGTVSYEQHF.

This clone was detected many times. This chain links TRBV11-3 with TRBJ2-5; TRBD2 agrees at 8 bases. The germline CDR1 and CDR2 sequences are SGHNT and YENEEA. J lost 0 bases, V lost 5 bases, and 11 bases had no gene match. The CDR3 is made up of 17 amino acids. CDR3 residues: CASSPGTSGSYQETQYF. In DNA, the CDR3 is TGTGCCAGCAGCCCCGGAACGAGCGGGAGTTACCAAGAGACCCAGTACTTC.

The chain couples TRBV6-5 to TRBJ1-2; TRBD1 matches at 7 bases. Germline-derived CDR1 and CDR2 are MNHEY and SVGAGI. Trimming at V came to 2 bases and at J to 7 bases, leaving 7 bases not matched to a gene. This CDR3 has 14 residues. The CDR3, as DNA: TGTGCCAGCAGTTACCAGGGGGGGAAGGGTGGCTACACCTTC. This encodes CASSYQGGKGGYTF.

There are many counts of this clone. The V and J genes are TRBV4-2 and TRBJ1-1; D is possibly TRBD1 (5 bases). Trimming stripped 6 bases from V and 3 bases from J, with 11 bases between. The CDR3 is made up of 13 amino acids. Looked up from germline, CDR1 is LGHNA and CDR2 is YNFKEQ. The CDR3 DNA reads as TGTGCCAGCAGTCGACAGTTAGACACTGAAGCTTTCTTT. It encodes CASSRQLDTEAFF.

This clone was found many times. V gene TRBV20-1 combines with J gene TRBJ2-3; 11 bases line up with TRBD2. CDR3 length: 16 residues. Germline trimming cut 6 bases from V and 1 base from J; bases unmatched to any gene: 9. Germline V gene sequence: CDR1 DFQATT, CDR2 SNEGSKA (reference sequence). CDR3 nucleotides: TGCAGTGCCGTCTATAGCGGGAGGGACGGCACAGATACGCAGTATTTT. It encodes CSAVYSGRDGTDTQYF.

Ten or more counts support this clone. The genes are TRBV3-1 and TRBJ2-1, with D hard to call. Per germline, CDR1 LGHDT and CDR2 YNNKEL (reference sequence). The CDR3 loop spans 14 amino acids. V dropped 1 base and J dropped 2 bases, with 6 bases sitting between them. For the CDR3, the DNA is TGTGCCAGCAGCCAAGGTGGGGCCTACAATGAGCAGTTCTTC. Amino acids: CASSQGGAYNEQFF.

This clone came up many times. The V and J genes are TRBV7-3 and TRBJ2-6; no definite D call. V was shortened by 6 bases and J by 1 base, with 7 bases between the two germline ends. The CDR3 consists of 14 residues. The germline V gene has CDR1 SGHTA and CDR2 FQGTGA. CDR3 sequence: CASSLESGANVLTF. The CDR3 nucleotides are TGTGCCAGCAGTCTAGAGTCTGGGGCCAACGTCCTGACTTTC.

In this sample, this clone turned up a few times. J is TRBJ2-1 and V is TRBV12-3 or TRBV12-4, with TRBD1 matching 9 bases. V shed 7 bases and J 9 bases; nucleotides not matched to a gene: 10. There are 14 residues in the CDR3. The CDR3 loop is CASTPGTGSGEQFF. The CDR3 DNA reads as TGTGCCAGCACCCCCGGGACAGGGTCGGGTGAGCAGTTCTTC.